Following are 18 T cell receptor beta chains from one sample sequenced in a study of cytomegalovirus exposure and HLA in healthy donors. In the PCR, 60 Vbeta and 13 Jbeta primers were used. The table came from immunoSEQ multiplex PCR; TCRdb's copy has only in-frame clones and leaves some out. The sample lists tens of thousands of clones; more than 70% were seen once. The source material was PBMCs. The receptors stem from a man in his fifties in good health and CMV-seropositive.

The rearrangement uses TRBV30 and TRBJ2-1; 8 nucleotides align to TRBD2. Germline lookup yields CDR1 GTSNPN and CDR2 SVGIG (reference sequence). V lost 0 bases, J lost 9 bases, and 7 bases stayed unmatched. This CDR3 is 14 amino acids long. The CDR3: CAWSVSGGGPEQFF. CDR3 DNA: TGTGCCTGGAGTGTAAGCGGGGGCGGGCCTGAGCAGTTCTTC.

V is TRBV7-3 and J is TRBJ1-1, with 8 bases matching TRBD1. This CDR3 comprises 14 residues. Germline trimming cut 5 bases from V and 1 base from J; bases unmatched to any gene: 3. In germline, CDR1 is SGHTA, CDR2 FQGTGA. CDR3: CASSPGQANTEAFF. The CDR3 DNA reads TGTGCCAGCAGCCCGGGACAGGCGAACACTGAAGCTTTCTTT.

This clone was observed a single time. The J gene is TRBJ2-6, the V gene TRBV13; 9 bases line up with TRBD1. Germline V lookup: CDR1 PRHDT, CDR2 FYEKMQ (reference sequence). This CDR3 is 18 amino acids long. Germline trimming cut 4 bases from V and 2 bases from J; bases unmatched to any gene: 9. The CDR3 region is CASSSTRQGGPGANVLTF. The CDR3 DNA reads as TGTGCCAGCAGCTCCACTCGACAGGGGGGGCCTGGGGCCAACGTCCTGACTTTC.

The chain carries TRBV19 and TRBJ2-1; D gene unclear. The CDR3 has 13 amino acids. V lost 7 bases, J lost 0 bases, and 7 bases lay in between. CDR1 and CDR2 (germline): LNHDA, SQIVND (reference sequence). In DNA, the CDR3 is TGTGCCAGTACCGTCAGCTCCTACAATGAGCAGTTCTTC. This gives the protein CASTVSSYNEQFF.

The rearrangement uses TRBV10-1 and TRBJ1-1; the match to TRBD1 covers 8 bases. Germline loops: CDR1 WNHNN, CDR2 SYGVQD (reference sequence). This CDR3 spans 14 amino acids. V shed 4 bases, J shed 1 base, and the junction held 2 bases outside the gene matches. Written as DNA, the CDR3 is TGCGCCAGCAGTGCAGGGGGCCGGAACACTGAAGCTTTCTTT. Encoded protein: CASSAGGRNTEAFF.

The gene calls are TRBV7-9 and TRBJ1-3; 7 positions match TRBD1. CDR3 length equals 16 residues. Germline V gene lookup returns CDR1 SEHNR and CDR2 FQNEAQ (reference sequence). The V and J ends lost 5 bases and 0 bases, in that order; junction bases with no gene match: 7. The CDR3 nucleotides are TGTGCCAGCAGCCCACAGGGGCTGAGCTCTGGAAACACCATATATTTT. It translates to CASSPQGLSSGNTIYF.

The V gene is TRBV11-2, the J gene TRBJ1-5; possible D gene TRBD1, 5 bases. Germline CDR1 SGHAT, CDR2 FQNNGV. The V end was cut by 2 bases, the J end by 2 bases, with 7 bases between. The CDR3 contains 14 residues. Written as DNA, the CDR3 is TGTGCCAGCAGCTTATCGACAGGCAATCAGCCCCAGCATTTT. This encodes CASSLSTGNQPQHF.

The rearrangement joins TRBV7-9 to TRBJ2-5; no definite D call. Per germline, CDR1 SEHNR and CDR2 FQNEAQ (reference sequence). Trimming cost V 5 bases and J 5 bases, with 12 bases left between them. This CDR3 comprises 13 residues. The CDR3 nucleotides read TGTGCCAGCAGCACCACTTTCGGGGAGACCCAGTACTTC. It yields the protein CASSTTFGETQYF. Together with reference TRBV7-9 and TRBJ2-5, the CDR3 gives the full variable domain: DTGVSQNPRHKITKRGQNVTFRCDPISEHNRLYWYRQTLGQGPEFLTYFQNEAQLEKSRLLSDRFSAERPKGSFSTLEIQRTEQGDSAMYLCASSTTFGETQYFGPGTRLLVL.

The J gene is TRBJ1-6, the V gene TRBV6-6, with 8 bases aligning to TRBD1. Per the germline V gene, CDR1 is MNHNY and CDR2 is SVGAGI (reference sequence). V lost 6 bases, J lost 4 bases, and 2 bases stayed unmatched. This CDR3 has 14 amino acids. The CDR3 loop is CASRTGGYNSPLHF. The CDR3 DNA reads as TGTGCCAGCAGAACAGGGGGTTATAATTCACCCCTCCACTTT.

The chain combines TRBV30 with TRBJ1-2; unclear D gene. The CDR3 spans 12 residues. Trimming took 3 bases from V and 2 from J, leaving 7 bases between them. The germline gives CDR1 GTSNPN, CDR2 SVGIG (reference sequence). DNA of the CDR3: TGTGCCTGGAGGAGGGAGAACTATGGCTACACCTTC. It encodes CAWRRENYGYTF.

The V and J genes are TRBV9 and TRBJ1-6; a weak D match, TRBD1 (6 bases). V was pared by 4 bases and J by 14 bases, with 19 bases between. The germline V gene has CDR1 SGDLS and CDR2 YYNGEE. The CDR3 contains 14 residues. CDR3 DNA: TGTGCCAGCAGCCCCCCAGGGGCCCTTTCGGCCCTCCACTTT. Translating it yields CASSPPGALSALHF.

In this sample, this clone turned up once. This chain uses TRBV27 with TRBJ2-5; a weak D match, TRBD1 (5 bases). Trimming took off 7 bases at V and 2 bases at J, with 14 bases between the two ends. This CDR3 spans 14 amino acids. Germline CDR1 reads MNHEY; CDR2 reads SMNVEV (reference sequence). The CDR3 protein is CASKRGRIQETQYF. In DNA, the CDR3 is TGTGCCAGCAAAAGGGGTCGGATACAAGAGACCCAGTACTTC.

The rearrangement uses TRBV10-2 and TRBJ2-7; D is perhaps TRBD2 (6 bases). V shed 3 bases and J shed 3 bases, with 18 bases lying between them. Germline V gene lookup returns CDR1 WSHSY and CDR2 SAAADI. This CDR3 spans 16 amino acids. CDR3 sequence (DNA): TGCGCCAGCAGTGACCCACTAGCAGACAACCTCTACGAGCAGTACTTC. Translation: CASSDPLADNLYEQYF.

This chain connects TRBV10-1 to TRBJ2-3; 8 nucleotides align to TRBD1. Germline CDR1 reads WNHNN; CDR2 reads SYGVQD (reference sequence). V trimming: 3 bases; J trimming: 8 bases; junction bases outside the gene matches: 7. The CDR3 runs 14 residues. DNA of the CDR3: TGCGCCAGCAGTGAAACAGGGGGTAGAGTTACGCAGTATTTT. Protein: CASSETGGRVTQYF.

CDR3 region: CASSLEGRNSPLHF. CDR3 sequence (DNA): TGCGCCAGCAGCTTGGAAGGGAGAAATTCACCCCTCCACTTT. The chain links TRBV5-1 to TRBJ1-6; no clear D. Germline V gene lookup returns CDR1 SGHRS and CDR2 YFSETQ. Deletions cut 0 bases from V and 7 bases from J, with 8 bases between. The CDR3 runs to 14 residues.

The V and J genes are TRBV23-1 and TRBJ2-2, with TRBD1 matching over 12 bases. TRBV23-1 is known as an ORF, though its function is uncertain. V shed 4 bases and J 3 bases; nucleotides not matched to a gene: 15. There are 20 residues in the CDR3. CDR3 protein: CASSLSLGTGGGWYTGELFF. DNA for the CDR3: TGCGCCAGCAGTCTCTCCTTAGGGACAGGGGGCGGGTGGTACACCGGGGAGCTGTTTTTT.

Relative to its sample, this clone is medium-sized. The rearrangement uses TRBV9 and TRBJ2-1; 7 nucleotides match TRBD2. The CDR3 runs 14 residues. V gave up 6 bases and J gave up 8 bases; unmatched junction bases: 11. Germline V lookup: CDR1 SGDLS, CDR2 YYNGEE. DNA of the CDR3: TGTGCCAGCACGGTGGGGGGGGGAGGCGATGAGCAGTTCTTC. Encoded protein: CASTVGGGGDEQFF.

The chain uses TRBV5-1 and TRBJ2-7; 10 bases agree with TRBD1. The CDR3 sequence is 14 residues long. V lost 3 bases, J lost 4 bases, and 4 bases stayed unmatched. Germline V gene lookup returns CDR1 SGHRS and CDR2 YFSETQ. In nucleotides, the CDR3 is TGCGCCAGCAGCTCCGGGACAGGGGTATACGAGCAGTACTTC. This translates into CASSSGTGVYEQYF.